The sequence of this T cell receptor beta chain was determined in a study of blood T cell repertoires in COVID-19. Overall study context: Samples of COVID-19 (acute and convalescent) were obtained from the United States, Italy and Spain. From T cells, B-cell-depleted T cells, or PBMCs came the material, which was cDNA or gDNA.

Per the study methods: Estimated nucleated cell counts came from reference gene primer amplification. Method: immunoSEQ multiplex PCR; TCRdb's copy keeps in-frame clones and lacks some. V and J calls and clone size are as listed in that table; D and trimming were resolved from the DNA. The repertoire holds just over 60,000 clones, with approximately 79% as singletons. The CDR3 has 17 amino acids. The junction had 6 bases not matched to a gene; V was cut back by 5 bases and J by 0 bases. Germline CDR1 and CDR2: MNHNY and SVGAGI (reference sequence). The receptor's source is a woman of 80 years or more with active or convalescent COVID-19. The chain is built from TRBV6-6 and TRBJ1-5; TRBD1 aligns across 11 bases. The sequenced sample was peripheral blood. CDR3 protein: CASSPRTGGYSNQPQHF. CDR3 DNA: TGTGCCAGCAGTCCCAGGACAGGGGGCTATAGCAATCAGCCCCAGCATTTT.